Listed below are T cell receptor beta chains from one sample, sequenced in a study of blood T cell repertoires in COVID-19. Some clones are missing from TCRdb's copy, which holds only in-frame ones; the method was immunoSEQ multiplex PCR. Of roughly 200,000 clones in the sample, approximately 90% were seen once. The sequenced sample consisted of PBMCs or T cells enriched from blood (not recorded which). The receptors derive from a man between 25 and 39 years old who had recovered from COVID-19. The CDR3 runs from the conserved cysteine through the conserved F or W. The D gene is left open where the match is weak. Clone size is stated in some rows and not others, as once, few, many or a class when expanded.

>TRBV10-3|-|TRBJ1-6|-
TGTGCCGCAAGACAGAGAGATAATTCACCCCTCCACTTT
CAARQRDNSPLHF
>TRBV10-3|once|TRBJ1-1|TRBD1
TGTGCCATCAGCGAACCCGGGACAGCGGGCCGTGAAGCTTTCTTT
CAISEPGTAGREAFF
>TRBV10-3|-|TRBJ1-5|TRBD1
TGTGCCATCCGAGACAGGGGTGGTCAGCCCCAGCATTTT
CAIRDRGGQPQHF
>TRBV24-1|-|TRBJ2-2|TRBD1
TGTGCCACCAGCGGACAGGGACGTTGGACCGGGGAGCTGTTTTTT
CATSGQGRWTGELFF
>TRBV5-1|once|TRBJ1-1|-
TGCGCCAGCAGTCAGGGGTGGAACACTGAAGCTTTCTTT
CASSQGWNTEAFF
>TRBV15|-|TRBJ2-7|-
TGTGCCACCAGCAGTCTGCCCCCGCGGGACAGCTCCTACGAGCAGTACTTC
CATSSLPPRDSSYEQYF
>TRBV5-1|-|TRBJ1-5|TRBD1
TGCGCCAGCAGCTTGGGGGACAGGGGTAATCAGCCCCAGCATTTT
CASSLGDRGNQPQHF
>TRBV6-6|-|TRBJ1-2|TRBD1
TGTGCCAGCAGTGACGGGACAGGAAACAAACCGGGCTACACCTTC
CASSDGTGNKPGYTF
>TRBV19|-|TRBJ2-5|TRBD2
TGTGCCAGTAGTATCTCCGGGACTAGCGGGGGGGCCCGGGAGACCCAGTACTTC
CASSISGTSGGARETQYF
>TRBV7-9|once|TRBJ1-5|TRBD1
TGTGCCAGCAGCGCGACAGGGGGCAGTTTTCTAAATCAGCCCCAGCATTTT
CASSATGGSFLNQPQHF
>TRBV27|-|TRBJ2-1|TRBD2
TGTGCCAGCAGTTCCCCCGGGACTAGCGGGGGATACAATGAGCAGTTCTTC
CASSSPGTSGGYNEQFF
>TRBV4-1|-|TRBJ1-6|TRBD1
TGCGCCAGCAGCCAAACACTCCAGGGGGCGGGTGGCGTTTATAATTCACCCCTCCACTTT
CASSQTLQGAGGVYNSPLHF
>TRBV6-5|once|TRBJ2-7|-
TGTGCCAGCAGTTATAGGGTCGGGGGAGCCTACGAGCAGTACTTC
CASSYRVGGAYEQYF